The following is a T cell receptor (beta chain) sequence with its context. Its antigen is not identified. The sample originates from a study of T cell responses to AZD1222 COVID-19 vaccine. Study outcomes and limitations: Sampling captured repertoires only after the peak T cell response. The donor cohort was predominantly white British with a female majority, and clonal diversity may have been underestimated.

This CDR3 is built from 12 residues. V lost 5 bases and J 8 bases, leaving 12 bases between the germline ends. Germline CDR1 MNHEY, CDR2 SVGEGT. The protocol was immunoSEQ multiplex PCR, while the TCRdb copy is restricted to in-frame clones and leaves out a portion. The sample carries about 180,000 clones, about 89% recorded once. The V call is TRBV6-2 or TRBV6-3, the J call TRBJ1-2; D gene ambiguous. This receptor was obtained from an adult in good health. Sequences were derived from peripheral blood, sampled on day 0 of AZD1222 vaccination. In nucleotides, the CDR3 is TGTGCCAGCAGTACCGCCAGGTACGGCTACACCTTC. Protein: CASSTARYGYTF.